This T cell receptor beta chain is drawn from a study of T cell responses to AZD1222 COVID-19 vaccine. Here immunoSEQ multiplex PCR was the method, and the copy in TCRdb shows in-frame clones only, minus some. Here the sample spans about 120,000 clones, approximately 83% being singletons. Germline values: CDR1 SGHDN, CDR2 FVKESK. The CDR3 extends over 14 amino acids. Trimming took off 7 bases at V and 6 bases at J, with 18 bases between the two ends. The source material was peripheral blood, sampled on day 0 of AZD1222 vaccination. The chain links TRBV14 to TRBJ1-2; no reliable D call. This sequence originates from an adult in good health. This chain's CDR3 is CASTWGGQIHGYTF. The CDR3 region has the DNA TGTGCCAGCACATGGGGAGGTCAGATTCATGGCTACACCTTC.